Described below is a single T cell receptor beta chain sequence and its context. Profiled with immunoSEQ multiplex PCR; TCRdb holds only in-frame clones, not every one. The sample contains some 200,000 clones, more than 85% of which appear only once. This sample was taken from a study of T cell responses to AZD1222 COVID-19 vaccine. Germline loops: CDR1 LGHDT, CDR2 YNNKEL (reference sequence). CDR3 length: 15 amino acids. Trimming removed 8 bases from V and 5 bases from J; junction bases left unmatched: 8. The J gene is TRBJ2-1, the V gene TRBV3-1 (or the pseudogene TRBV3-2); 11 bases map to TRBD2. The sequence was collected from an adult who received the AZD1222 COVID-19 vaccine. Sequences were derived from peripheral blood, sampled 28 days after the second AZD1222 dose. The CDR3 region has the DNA TGTGCCAGCCGTACCAAGACTAGCGGGAACAATGAGCAGTTCTTC. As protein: CASRTKTSGNNEQFF.